This T cell receptor beta chain is drawn from a study of blood T cell repertoires in COVID-19. As for the study in general: Sources were T cells, B-cell-depleted T cells, or PBMCs; the material itself was cDNA or gDNA.

Repertoires were generated with immunoSEQ multiplex PCR, while TCRdb's copy carries only in-frame clones and drops some. The sample consists of 150,000 to 200,000 clones, 85% of them appearing once. Sequenced sample: peripheral blood. This receptor was obtained from a human donor with acute or convalescent COVID-19. The donor label of this sample is uncertain.

CDR3 bases: TGTGCCAGCAGCCAAGGAAGCGGGGGGACTGAAGCTTTCTTT. Its protein product is CASSQGSGGTEAFF. The V call is TRBV3-1 (or the pseudogene TRBV3-2), the J call TRBJ1-1, with D perhaps TRBD1 (5 bases). The length of the CDR3 is 14 residues. Trimming took 1 base from V and 5 from J, leaving 11 bases between them. Germline loops: CDR1 LGHDT, CDR2 YNNKEL (reference sequence).